Each of the 29 T cell receptor beta chains below was sequenced from the same sample in a study of cytotoxic CD8 clonotypes in ibrutinib-treated CLL. Produced via immunoSEQ multiplex PCR; TCRdb's table is partial and in-frame only. The sample lists some 47,000 clones, 50% to 65% seen once, with approximately 27% in the top ten. Material: PBMCs, obtained after 24 months of ibrutinib treatment. These receptor sequences come from a human donor with chronic lymphocytic leukemia.

This chain uses TRBV5-1 with TRBJ2-2; D possibly corresponds to TRBD2 (5 bases). V lost 4 bases and J 4 bases, leaving 17 bases between the germline ends. CDR1 is SGHRS and CDR2 is YFSETQ in the germline V gene. There are 16 residues in the CDR3. This CDR3 reads CASSPGLLTLTGELFF. The CDR3 region has the DNA TGCGCCAGCAGCCCAGGACTCCTAACTCTCACCGGGGAGCTGTTTTTT. The full variable domain, completed using reference TRBV5-1 and TRBJ2-2, is KAGVTQTPRYLIKTRGQQVTLSCSPISGHRSVSWYQQTPGQGLQFLFEYFSETQRNKGNFPGRFSGRQFSNSRSEMNVSTLELGDSALYLCASSPGLLTLTGELFFGEGSRLTVL.

The chain combines TRBV19 with TRBJ1-5; D call uncertain. This CDR3 region has 14 residues. Trimming took off 0 bases at V and 7 bases at J, with 10 bases between the two ends. Germline loops: CDR1 LNHDA, CDR2 SQIVND (reference sequence). The CDR3 loop is CASSIDFTGQPQHF. CDR3 in DNA: TGTGCCAGTAGTATAGATTTTACGGGGCAGCCCCAGCATTTT.

The V gene is TRBV2, the J gene TRBJ2-2, with D uncertain. Germline CDR1 and CDR2: SNHLY and FYNNEI. There are 13 residues in the CDR3. The germline V and J ends were trimmed by 6 bases and 5 bases, with 10 bases remaining between them. CDR3 amino acids: CASRGLRTGELFF. The CDR3 DNA reads TGTGCCAGCAGGGGCCTCAGAACCGGGGAGCTGTTTTTT.

The CDR3 protein is CASSQEASPNVLTF. The CDR3 bases are TGCGCCAGCAGCCAAGAAGCCAGCCCCAACGTCCTGACTTTC. V gene TRBV4-1 combines with J gene TRBJ2-6; the D is unclear. V dropped 0 bases and J dropped 8 bases, with 8 bases sitting between them. Germline V gene sequence: CDR1 MGHRA, CDR2 YSYEKL. The CDR3 is made up of 14 amino acids.

The V gene is TRBV10-3, the J gene TRBJ1-3, with D possibly being TRBD1 (5 bases). The CDR3 runs to 16 residues. Germline assignment: CDR1 ENHRY and CDR2 SYGVKD. V was clipped by 8 bases and J by 0 bases, with 17 bases between them. The CDR3 DNA reads TGTGCCATCCGGACACAACACGCGGGCTCTGGAAACACCATATATTTT. Translated: CAIRTQHAGSGNTIYF.

As for this clone: Sequence at one end of the junction differs from germline and may be a read error. J is TRBJ2-2 and V is TRBV5-3; D might be TRBD1 (5 bases). TRBV5-3 is given ORF status, its function remaining uncertain. The CDR3 loop spans 14 amino acids. CDR3 coding DNA: TGTGCCAGCAGCTTGTGGGGCCACACCGGGGAGCTGTTTTTT. This codes for CASSLWGHTGELFF.

The DNA of the CDR3 is TGTGCCAGCAGTTACGACGCAGGGGCTATGGGTGGCTACACCTTC. As protein: CASSYDAGAMGGYTF. The chain recombines TRBV6-5 with TRBJ1-2; D may be TRBD1 (6 bases). Germline lookup yields CDR1 MNHEY and CDR2 SVGAGI. This CDR3 is built from 15 residues. The V and J ends lost 2 bases and 7 bases respectively, with 17 bases between them.

This clone was counted between two and nine times. The gene calls are TRBV7-9 and TRBJ1-2; no firm D call. Trimming removed 5 bases at V and 4 bases at J, with 11 bases between. Per germline, CDR1 SEHNR and CDR2 FQNEAQ (reference sequence). CDR3 length equals 13 residues. CDR3 coding DNA: TGTGCCAGCAGCCCCTCCATAAGCTATGGCTACACCTTC. This codes for CASSPSISYGYTF.

As to this clone: One end of the junction does not line up with germline, which may come from a read error. This chain uses TRBV10-3 with TRBJ2-7; D ambiguous. There are 8 residues in the CDR3. Germline V gives CDR1 ENHRY, CDR2 SYGVKD. The CDR3 spells CAITPRDF. Written as DNA, the CDR3 is TGTGCCATCACCCCCCGGGACTTC.

The chain links TRBV29-1 to TRBJ1-2; D unresolved. V lost 6 bases and J lost 8, with 19 bases in between. CDR1 SQVTM and CDR2 ANQGSEA come from the germline V gene. The CDR3 contains 13 residues. CDR3 nucleotide sequence: TGCAGCGTGCAACCATCCCCCCGAGGGGGCTACACCTTC. This gives the protein CSVQPSPRGGYTF.

This chain connects TRBV7-9 to TRBJ2-7, with D unresolved. Trimming removed 5 bases at V and 1 base at J, with 21 bases between. The germline CDR1 and CDR2 sequences are SEHNR and FQNEAQ (reference sequence). The CDR3 spans 17 residues. The CDR3 nucleotides are TGTGCCAGCAGCATGCGCTCTACTGGCAGCAATTCCTACGAGCAGTACTTC. Its translation is CASSMRSTGSNSYEQYF.

This chain uses TRBV11-2 with TRBJ2-5; D remains ambiguous. CDR3 length: 14 amino acids. In germline, CDR1 is SGHAT, CDR2 FQNNGV. V was shortened by 0 bases and J by 7 bases, with 12 bases between the two germline ends. In DNA form, the CDR3 reads TGTGCCAGCAGCTTAGACCCTAGGCCTGGGACCCAGTACTTC. Translating it yields CASSLDPRPGTQYF.

This clone came up a few times. The chain employs TRBV10-3 and TRBJ2-3; D may be TRBD1 or TRBD2 (5 bases each). V lost 4 bases and J 4 bases, leaving 15 bases between the germline ends. Germline CDR1 ENHRY, CDR2 SYGVKD. The CDR3 has 15 amino acids. The CDR3 DNA follows: TGTGCCATCAGTGGGCTCGGGACGAAGGCAGATACGCAGTATTTT. Translated, it gives CAISGLGTKADTQYF.

The rearrangement uses TRBV5-1 and TRBJ1-3; D remains ambiguous. This CDR3 contains 13 residues. V lost 5 bases and J lost 3, with 9 bases in between. Germline CDR1 is SGHRS and CDR2 is YFSETQ. CDR3 nucleotides: TGCGCCAGCAGAGAGGGATTTGGAAACACCATATATTTT. The encoded protein is CASREGFGNTIYF.

The chain uses TRBV7-8 and TRBJ2-5, with TRBD2 as a possible D gene (6 bases). This CDR3 has 15 residues. Germline V gives CDR1 SGHVS, CDR2 FQNEAQ. V was pared by 7 bases and J by 5 bases, with 20 bases between. DNA of the CDR3: TGTGCCAGCACCGACGGGGTTAGCGGCGGGGAGACCCAGTACTTC. It translates to CASTDGVSGGETQYF.

V is TRBV6-5 and J is TRBJ1-1, with 8 bases lining up with TRBD1. The CDR3 extends over 14 amino acids. The J segment lost 4 bases and the V segment lost 2 bases, leaving 3 bases of the junction unmatched. Germline CDR1 is MNHEY and CDR2 is SVGAGI. The CDR3 is CASSYTTGVTEAFF. The CDR3 DNA is TGTGCCAGCAGTTACACGACAGGGGTCACTGAAGCTTTCTTT.

This clone is a singleton in its sample. The chain employs TRBV27 and TRBJ2-5; unclear D gene. CDR3 length: 14 residues. Germline CDR1 is MNHEY and CDR2 is SMNVEV (reference sequence). The V end lost 6 bases, the J end lost 6 bases, and 17 bases lay between the germline ends. The CDR3 bases are TGTGCCAGCAGCCCAGCCGACCCCTGGAAGACCCAGTACTTC. This encodes CASSPADPWKTQYF.

The table lists this clone with a few counts. The chain recombines TRBV6-4 with TRBJ1-2; maybe TRBD1 (6 bases). CDR3 length equals 15 residues. Between the trimmed V and J ends, which lost 6 bases and 6 bases, there was a span of 20 bases. The germline gives CDR1 MRHNA, CDR2 SNTAGT. The CDR3 DNA is TGTGCCAGCAGCCCCGAGGGGGGGGTCATCGATGGCTACACCTTC. Protein product: CASSPEGGVIDGYTF.

This chain uses TRBV2 with TRBJ2-3; TRBD2 agrees at 11 bases. CDR1 SNHLY and CDR2 FYNNEI come from the germline V gene. V dropped 4 bases and J dropped 6; count of bases not matched to a gene: 3. CDR3 length equals 14 residues. Written as DNA, the CDR3 is TGTGCCAGCAGTGGACTAGCGGGGTCCGATACGCAGTATTTT. Translating gives CASSGLAGSDTQYF.

CDR3 in amino acids: CAISESRGRSSGYTF. The CDR3 DNA reads as TGTGCCATCAGTGAGTCTCGGGGGAGGTCGAGTGGCTACACCTTC. This chain connects TRBV10-3 to TRBJ1-2, with a possible D match to TRBD1 (5 bases). V lost 0 bases and J 7 bases, leaving 15 bases between the germline ends. From germline, CDR1 is ENHRY and CDR2 SYGVKD. The length of the CDR3 is 15 residues.

This clone was observed once. This chain joins TRBV5-1 and TRBJ1-6, with 7 bases matching TRBD1. CDR1 is SGHRS, CDR2 YFSETQ, per germline. The CDR3 spans 14 residues. J gave up 10 bases and V 4 bases, and 8 bases lay outside the gene matches. CDR3 bases: TGCGCCAGCAGCGGAGGGGGCATCTGGTCACCCCTCCACTTT. The encoded protein is CASSGGGIWSPLHF.

The V and J genes are TRBV7-2 and TRBJ2-7, with D possibly being TRBD1 (8 bases). The CDR3 consists of 15 residues. V lost 5 bases and J lost 3, with 17 bases in between. The germline V gene encodes CDR1 SGHTA and CDR2 FQGNSA. The CDR3 spells CASSHRGGGYYEQYF. In DNA, the CDR3 is TGTGCCAGCAGCCACAGGGGGGGAGGATACTACGAGCAGTACTTC.

This clone has just a few counts. The rearrangement joins TRBV6-1 to TRBJ2-1; 11 nucleotides agree with TRBD2. The CDR3 has 15 amino acids. V shed 4 bases and J 5 bases; nucleotides not matched to a gene: 4. Germline V gene data show CDR1 as MNHNS and CDR2 as SASEGT. CDR3 DNA sequence: TGTGCCAGCAGTGTGGGGACTAGCGGCAACAATGAGCAGTTCTTC. Translating it yields CASSVGTSGNNEQFF.

This clone was detected many times. The CDR3: CASSPQAGGQYGGELFF. CDR3 nucleotide sequence: TGTGCCAGCAGCCCTCAAGCGGGGGGGCAATATGGCGGGGAGCTGTTTTTT. The gene calls are TRBV11-3 and TRBJ2-2; TRBD2 agrees at 10 bases. The CDR3 is made up of 17 amino acids. V lost 5 bases, J lost 7 bases, and 13 bases stayed unmatched. Germline V gene lookup returns CDR1 SGHNT and CDR2 YENEEA.

The table lists this clone with a few counts. The rearrangement uses TRBV12-5 and TRBJ1-6, with 7 bases fitting TRBD1. V trimming: 7 bases; J trimming: 5 bases; junction bases outside the gene matches: 20. The CDR3 length is 19 residues. Germline V CDR1 and CDR2: LGHNT, FRNRAP. The CDR3 reads CASAPVEGAGLLDNSPLHF. The CDR3 coding sequence is TGTGCTAGTGCCCCAGTGGAGGGGGCAGGGCTCTTGGATAATTCACCCCTCCACTTT.

The genes are TRBV6-5 and TRBJ1-1; TRBD1 matches at 9 bases. Per the germline V gene, CDR1 is MNHEY and CDR2 is SVGAGI. The CDR3 spans 15 residues. J lost 11 bases, V lost 2 bases, and 12 bases had no gene match. The CDR3 coding sequence is TGTGCCAGCAGTTACGCGGGACAGGGACGATCCGGGGCTTTCTTT. Its translation: CASSYAGQGRSGAFF.

The sample holds a few counts of this clone. The chain uses TRBV10-3 and TRBJ1-4, with D maybe TRBD1 (6 bases). There are 13 residues in the CDR3. V shed 11 bases and J shed 4 bases, with 14 bases lying between them. Germline CDR1 reads ENHRY; CDR2 reads SYGVKD. DNA for the CDR3: TGTGCCGCACAGGGAAGGATTAATGAAAAACTGTTTTTT. This translates into CAAQGRINEKLFF.

This chain uses TRBV5-4 with TRBJ1-5, with TRBD1 matching 11 bases. The V segment lost 0 bases and the J segment 2 bases; nucleotides outside the gene matches: 1. Germline CDR1 SGHNT, CDR2 YYREEE (reference sequence). The CDR3 contains 16 residues. The CDR3 protein is CASSLGGQGGNQPQHF. CDR3 bases: TGTGCCAGCAGCTTGGGGGGACAGGGGGGCAATCAGCCCCAGCATTTT.

The rearrangement links TRBV5-4 to TRBJ2-1, with D maybe TRBD2 (7 bases). From germline, CDR1 is SGHNT and CDR2 YYREEE (reference sequence). The germline V and J ends were trimmed by 4 bases and 1 base, with 15 bases remaining between them. The CDR3 runs 16 residues. CDR3 nucleotide sequence: TGTGCCAGCAGCCGAGGGGGACTAACATCCTACAATGAGCAGTTCTTC. Translated: CASSRGGLTSYNEQFF.